The source of this T cell receptor (beta chain) is a study of T cell responses to AZD1222 COVID-19 vaccine. Trimming at V came to 4 bases and at J to 5 bases, leaving 5 bases not matched to a gene. The germline V gene encodes CDR1 SGHRS and CDR2 YFSETQ. There are 14 residues in the CDR3. Data came from immunoSEQ multiplex PCR; TCRdb stores just in-frame clones and leaves some out. The top ten clones hold roughly 2.6% of a sample with about 52,000 clones, roughly 90% of them seen once. This specimen consisted of peripheral blood, obtained 28 days after the second AZD1222 dose. The receptor was derived from an adult who received the AZD1222 COVID-19 vaccine. V and J are TRBV5-1 and TRBJ2-5, with TRBD2 matching 10 bases. CDR3 coding DNA: TGCGCCAGCAGCAGGCTAGCGGGAGCTGAGACCCAGTACTTC. Protein sequence: CASSRLAGAETQYF.